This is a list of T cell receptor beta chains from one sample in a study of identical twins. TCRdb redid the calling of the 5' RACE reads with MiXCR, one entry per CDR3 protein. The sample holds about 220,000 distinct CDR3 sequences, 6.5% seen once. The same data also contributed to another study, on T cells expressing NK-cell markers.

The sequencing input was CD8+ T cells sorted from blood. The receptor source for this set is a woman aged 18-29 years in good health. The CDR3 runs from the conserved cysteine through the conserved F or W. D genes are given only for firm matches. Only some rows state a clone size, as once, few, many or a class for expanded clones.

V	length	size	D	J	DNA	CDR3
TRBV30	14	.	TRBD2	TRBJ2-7	TGTGCCTGGAGGGGGCTAGCGGGAGGGCCGGAGCAGTACTTC	CAWRGLAGGPEQYF
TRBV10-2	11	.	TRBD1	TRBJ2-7	TGCGCCAGCACAGGGGGTCAGGAGCAGTACTTC	CASTGGQEQYF
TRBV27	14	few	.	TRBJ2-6	TGTGCCAGCAGTTTAGTCGCTGGGGCCAACGTCCTGACTTTC	CASSLVAGANVLTF
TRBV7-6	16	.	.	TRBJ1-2	TGTGCCAGCAGCCCCCAGTCGGCAGGCGCGGGTTCTGGCTACACCTTC	CASSPQSAGAGSGYTF
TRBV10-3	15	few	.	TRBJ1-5	TGTGCCATCAGTGAGCGGCAGGGGAGCAATCAGCCCCAGCATTTT	CAISERQGSNQPQHF
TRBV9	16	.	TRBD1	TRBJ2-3	TGTGCCAGCAGCGCCCCGGGACAGTCGAGCACAGATACGCAGTATTTT	CASSAPGQSSTDTQYF
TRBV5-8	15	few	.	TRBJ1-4	TGTGCCAGCAGCGGGGGACCGAGAACTAATGAAAAACTGTTTTTT	CASSGGPRTNEKLFF
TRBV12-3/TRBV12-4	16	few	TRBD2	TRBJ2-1	TGTGCCAGCAGCTTACCGGGACTAGCGTTGTACAATGAGCAGTTCTTC	CASSLPGLALYNEQFF
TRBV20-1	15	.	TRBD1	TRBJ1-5	TGCAGTGCTAGAGATGCGGGGACAGGTCACCAGCCCCAGCATTTT	CSARDAGTGHQPQHF
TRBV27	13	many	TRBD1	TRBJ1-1	TGTGCCAGCAGTCCCGGGACAGCAGTCGGAGCTTTCTTT	CASSPGTAVGAFF
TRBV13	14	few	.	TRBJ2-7	TGTGCCAGCAGCTTTTCAGGGGCCACCTACGAGCAGTACTTC	CASSFSGATYEQYF
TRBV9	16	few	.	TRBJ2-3	TGTGCCAGCAGCGTAGATGGACAGCTCAACACAGATACGCAGTATTTT	CASSVDGQLNTDTQYF
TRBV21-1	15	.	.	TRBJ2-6	TGTGCCAGCACCCCCTATCAGCGTGGGGCCAACGTCCTGACTTTC	CASTPYQRGANVLTF
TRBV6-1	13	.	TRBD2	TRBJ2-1	TGTGCCAGCAGTCGGGGGGTCTACAATGAGCAGTTCTTC	CASSRGVYNEQFF
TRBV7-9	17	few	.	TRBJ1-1	TGTGCCAGCAGATCCGCACGGGGGGGGCCAATGAACACTGAAGCTTTCTTT	CASRSARGGPMNTEAFF
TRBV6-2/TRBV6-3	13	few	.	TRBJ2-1	TGTGCCAGCACCACCTCGGGCCGAAAGGGGCAGTTCTTC	CASTTSGRKGQFF
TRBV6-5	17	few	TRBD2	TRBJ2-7	TGTGCCAGCAGTTACTCGAGACTAGCGGAGAGCTCCTACGAGCAGTACTTC	CASSYSRLAESSYEQYF
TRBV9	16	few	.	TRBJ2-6	TGTGCCAGCAGCGTACCAGAGGGCTCTGGGGCCAACGTCCTGACTTTC	CASSVPEGSGANVLTF
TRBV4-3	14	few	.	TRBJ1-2	TGCGCCAGCAGCCAAGAGTCCAGGAACTATGGCTACACCTTC	CASSQESRNYGYTF
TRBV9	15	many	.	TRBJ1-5	TGTGCCAGCAGCCCTCTGGGGGAGTCCAATCAGCCCCAGCATTTT	CASSPLGESNQPQHF
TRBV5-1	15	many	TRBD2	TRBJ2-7	TGCGCCAGCAGCCCTCTAGCGGGGGGCACCTACGAGCAGTACTTC	CASSPLAGGTYEQYF
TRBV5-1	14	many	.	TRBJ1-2	TGCGCCAGCAGCGTGGCAGCGGCTAACTATGGCTACACCTTC	CASSVAAANYGYTF
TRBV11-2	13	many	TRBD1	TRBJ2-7	TGTGCCACCACACAGGGGGGACCCTACGAGCAGTACTTC	CATTQGGPYEQYF
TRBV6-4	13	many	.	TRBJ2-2	TGTGCCAGCCTGGACCCCGAGGCCGGGGAGCTGTTTTTT	CASLDPEAGELFF
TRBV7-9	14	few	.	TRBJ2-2	TGTGCCAGCAGCTTCCCGACAGTCCCCGGGGAGCTGTTTTTT	CASSFPTVPGELFF
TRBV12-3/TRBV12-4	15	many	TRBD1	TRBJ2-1	TGTGCCAGCAGTCAGGGACAGTTGTCCTACAATGAGCAGTTCTTC	CASSQGQLSYNEQFF
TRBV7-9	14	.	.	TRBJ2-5	TGTGCCAGCAGCTATCGTGGATTACAAGAGACCCAGTACTTC	CASSYRGLQETQYF
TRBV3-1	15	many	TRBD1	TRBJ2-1	TGTGCCAGCAGACGGGACAGGTTTTCCTACAATGAGCAGTTCTTC	CASRRDRFSYNEQFF
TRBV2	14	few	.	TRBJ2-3	TGTGCCAGCAGTGAAGGTCAGGGAAAAGATACGCAGTATTTT	CASSEGQGKDTQYF
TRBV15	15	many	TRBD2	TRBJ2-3	TGTGCCACCAGCAGAGGCGGGAGGTTGAGGGATACGCAGTATTTT	CATSRGGRLRDTQYF
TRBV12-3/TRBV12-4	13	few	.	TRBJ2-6	TGTGCCACTTCAATCTCTGGGGCCAACGTCCTGACTTTC	CATSISGANVLTF
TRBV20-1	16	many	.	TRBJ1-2	TGCAGTGCTAGCCTACAGGTGCCGAACGGGAACTATGGCTACACCTTC	CSASLQVPNGNYGYTF
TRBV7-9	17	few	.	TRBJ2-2	TGTGCCAGCAGAGGCGAAATTTCGGGGTCGGCGACCGGGGAGCTGTTTTTT	CASRGEISGSATGELFF
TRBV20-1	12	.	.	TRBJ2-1	TGCAGTGCTAGACTAAGCTACAATGAGCAGTTCTTC	CSARLSYNEQFF
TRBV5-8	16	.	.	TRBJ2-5	TGTGCCAGCAGCTTGGAACAGGGCCTGTACCAAGAGACCCAGTACTTC	CASSLEQGLYQETQYF
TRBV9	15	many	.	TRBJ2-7	TGTGCCAGCAGCGTAGTTGGCGGGCCAACCTACGAGCAGTACTTC	CASSVVGGPTYEQYF
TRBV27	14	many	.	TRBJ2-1	TGTGCCAGCAGTTTCAGTTTCGCTCTCAATGAGCAGTTCTTC	CASSFSFALNEQFF
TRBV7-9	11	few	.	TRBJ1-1	TGTGCCAGCAGCTTCGTACGGGAAGCTTTCTTT	CASSFVREAFF
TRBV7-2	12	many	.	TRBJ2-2	TGTGCCAGCAGCTTAGGACCCGGGGAGCTGTTTTTT	CASSLGPGELFF
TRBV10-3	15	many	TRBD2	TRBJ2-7	TGTGCCATCAGTGACTCAGGACTAGCGGCCTACGAGCAGTACTTC	CAISDSGLAAYEQYF
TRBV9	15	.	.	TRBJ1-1	TGTGCCAGCAGCCCCCCCGGACGGCGGGGGACTGAAGCTTTCTTT	CASSPPGRRGTEAFF
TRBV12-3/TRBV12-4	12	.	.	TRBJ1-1	TGTGCCAGCAGTTTAACGCGCGAGGAAGCTTTCTTT	CASSLTREEAFF
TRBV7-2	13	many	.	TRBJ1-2	TGTGCCAGCCGTCCGTCGGGTTTTAATGGCTACACCTTC	CASRPSGFNGYTF
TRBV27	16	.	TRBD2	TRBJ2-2	TGTGCCAGCAGTTTTCCGGGACTAGCGGGAACCGGGGAGCTGTTTTTT	CASSFPGLAGTGELFF
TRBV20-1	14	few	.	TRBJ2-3	TGCAGTGCGAGGGTGTGGGAGAGCACAGATACGCAGTATTTT	CSARVWESTDTQYF
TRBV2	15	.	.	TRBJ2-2	TGTGCCAGCGGGTTCCGACAGGTGAACACCGGGGAGCTGTTTTTT	CASGFRQVNTGELFF
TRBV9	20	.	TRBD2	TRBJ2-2	TGTGCCAGCAGCCCGTTGCCTAGCGGGAGGGTGGCTACGAACACCGGGGAGCTGTTTTTT	CASSPLPSGRVATNTGELFF
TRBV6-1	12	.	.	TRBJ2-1	TGTGCCAGCAGTGATGCAGACGGAGAGCAGTTCTTC	CASSDADGEQFF
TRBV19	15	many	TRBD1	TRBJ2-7	TGTGCCAGTAGTATCGGGACAGGAGACGCCTACGAGCAGTACTTC	CASSIGTGDAYEQYF
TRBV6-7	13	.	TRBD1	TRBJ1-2	TGTGCCAGCAAGAGGACAGGGACACATGGCTACACCTTC	CASKRTGTHGYTF
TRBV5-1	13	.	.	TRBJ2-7	TGCGCCAGCAGCCCTGATCATTTGGACGAGCAGTACTTC	CASSPDHLDEQYF
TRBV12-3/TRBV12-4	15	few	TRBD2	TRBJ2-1	TGTGCCAGCAGTGATACGGGGGGGGCCTACAATGAGCAGTTCTTC	CASSDTGGAYNEQFF
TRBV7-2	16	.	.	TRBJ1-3	TGTGCCAGCAGCGACTTAGACTACGCAACTGGAAACACCATATATTTT	CASSDLDYATGNTIYF
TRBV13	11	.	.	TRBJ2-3	TGTGCCAGCGTAGGGGGAGATACGCAGTATTTT	CASVGGDTQYF
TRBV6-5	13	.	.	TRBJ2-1	TGTGCCAGCAGTTACTCTCTCCGCAATGAGCAGTTCTTC	CASSYSLRNEQFF
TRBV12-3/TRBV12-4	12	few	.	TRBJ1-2	TGTGCCAGCAGTTCCGGTTGGGACGGCTACACCTTC	CASSSGWDGYTF
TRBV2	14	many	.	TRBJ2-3	TGTGCCAGCAGTGGGGCTAGCTACGAAGATACGCAGTATTTT	CASSGASYEDTQYF
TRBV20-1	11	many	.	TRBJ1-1	TGCAGTGCTACAGAGGGTTCTGAAGCTTTCTTT	CSATEGSEAFF
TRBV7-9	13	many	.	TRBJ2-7	TGTGCCAGCAGCTTGGAGGGCGTCCACGAGCAGTACTTC	CASSLEGVHEQYF
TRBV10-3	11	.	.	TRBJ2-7	TGTGCGACGGTGAGTGATGAGGAGCAGTACTTC	CATVSDEEQYF